The TCR beta chain under discussion was sequenced for a study of blood T cells in healthy people across ages. The study, taken as a whole, reports: The unknown donor CMV status may have confounded expanded clonotype changes.

Primed by a sample-barcoded 5' primer and a J-beta primer mix, a second PCR proceeded for 7 to 11 cycles. There were at least 2.5 million CDR3-containing paired-end reads obtained from each sample. TCRdb reanalysed the 5' RACE reads using MiXCR and keeps one entry per CDR3 protein. The repertoire includes approximately 880,000 distinct CDR3 sequences, around 49% of them detected once, and around 15% sits in the top ten. Details on this clonotype: Its target is unknown.

Aged roughly 6 to 100, donors were systemically healthy Caucasians from Russia. Between the trimmed V and J ends, which lost 0 bases and 8 bases, there was a span of 10 bases. CDR1 and CDR2 (germline): MNHEY, SVGAGI. This CDR3 region has 13 residues. The chain links TRBV6-5 to TRBJ1-2; possibly TRBD1 for D (6 bases). The sequencing sample was made of blood. The TCR sequence derives from a man younger than 40 in good health. This chain's CDR3 is CASSYSRGRGYTF. The CDR3 region has the DNA TGTGCCAGCAGTTACTCAAGGGGGAGAGGCTACACCTTC.